This T cell receptor (beta chain) was found in a study of cytomegalovirus exposure and HLA in healthy donors. Generated by immunoSEQ multiplex PCR, the TCRdb table keeps only in-frame clones and is missing some. This table has approximately 280,000 clones, 88% appearing once. The CDR3 is 18 residues long. With 5 bases clipped from V and 1 base from J, the junction kept 10 bases outside the gene matches. Germline lookup yields CDR1 MNHEY and CDR2 SMNVEV (reference sequence). The sequenced sample was PBMCs. The rearrangement joins TRBV27 to TRBJ1-3; 11 nucleotides align to TRBD1. The TCR sequence derives from a woman between 18 and 29 years old in good health and CMV-seronegative. This chain's CDR3 is CASSPWTGGLGSGNTIYF. CDR3 in DNA: TGTGCCAGCAGTCCTTGGACAGGGGGCCTTGGATCTGGAAACACCATATATTTT.